One and the same sample provided the 28 T cell receptor beta chains below, sequenced in a study of cytomegalovirus exposure and HLA in healthy donors. PCR amplification relied on 60 Vbeta primers (plus 13 Jbeta primers). Generated by immunoSEQ multiplex PCR, the TCRdb table keeps only in-frame clones and is missing some. The table records under 150,000 clones, about 84% of them present only once. The material sequenced was PBMCs. Every receptor here comes from a middle-aged woman in good health and CMV-seropositive.

This clone appeared once. The chain employs TRBV5-1 and TRBJ2-1, with 9 bases identical to TRBD2. CDR3 length: 15 residues. Germline V lookup: CDR1 SGHRS, CDR2 YFSETQ. The trim removed 1 base at V and 9 bases at J, leaving 8 bases unmatched. CDR3 sequence (DNA): TGCGCCAGCAGCTTGCTTGCGGGAGGGCTACTTGAGCAGTTCTTC. Translation: CASSLLAGGLLEQFF. The full variable domain, rest sourced from reference TRBV5-1 and TRBJ2-1, is KAGVTQTPRYLIKTRGQQVTLSCSPISGHRSVSWYQQTPGQGLQFLFEYFSETQRNKGNFPGRFSGRQFSNSRSEMNVSTLELGDSALYLCASSLLAGGLLEQFFGPGTRLTVL.

The V call is TRBV19, the J call TRBJ2-7; 11 bases fit TRBD2. Unmatched junction bases numbered 2, after V lost 2 bases and J lost 5 bases. The CDR3 totals 14 residues. Germline assignment: CDR1 LNHDA and CDR2 SQIVND (reference sequence). This chain's CDR3 is CASSITSGRNEQYF. CDR3 coding DNA: TGTGCCAGTAGTATAACTAGCGGGAGAAACGAGCAGTACTTC.

This chain's CDR3 is CASSDRLGGEQFF. As DNA, the CDR3 is TGCGCCAGCAGCGACCGACTAGGCGGTGAGCAGTTCTTC. The chain recombines TRBV5-1 with TRBJ2-1; tentatively, D is TRBD2 (6 bases). CDR3 length equals 13 residues. V lost 4 bases and J 9 bases, leaving 14 bases between the germline ends. Looked up from germline, CDR1 is SGHRS and CDR2 is YFSETQ.

The rearrangement uses TRBV28 and TRBJ1-4; weak D call: TRBD1 (5 bases). This CDR3 is built from 15 residues. Trimming stripped 6 bases from V and 0 bases from J, with 11 bases between. CDR1 and CDR2 (germline): MDHEN, SYDVKM. DNA of the CDR3: TGTGCCAGCAGCATTCCAGGGACAACTAATGAAAAACTGTTTTTT. Encoded protein: CASSIPGTTNEKLFF.

V usage is TRBV2 and J usage is TRBJ2-2, with 12 bases aligning to TRBD1. CDR1 and CDR2 from the germline V gene are SNHLY and FYNNEI. V was pared by 5 bases and J by 3 bases, with 4 bases of the junction left unmatched. The CDR3 has 16 residues. CDR3 sequence: CASSPGQGAHTGELFF. The CDR3 DNA reads TGTGCCAGCAGTCCGGGACAGGGGGCTCACACCGGGGAGCTGTTTTTT.

V is TRBV14 and J is TRBJ2-2; TRBD2 agrees at 7 bases. J lost 4 bases, V lost 2 bases, and 10 bases had no gene match. Germline loops: CDR1 SGHDN, CDR2 FVKESK. This CDR3 comprises 17 residues. CDR3 sequence reads: CASSQIPSSGVTGELFF. The CDR3 DNA follows: TGTGCCAGCAGCCAAATCCCCTCTAGCGGAGTCACCGGGGAGCTGTTTTTT.

This clone occurred a few times. The chain uses TRBV5-4 and TRBJ2-1; 16 bases agree with TRBD2. J gave up 12 bases and V 3 bases, and 9 bases lay outside the gene matches. CDR3 length: 16 amino acids. Germline values: CDR1 SGHNT, CDR2 YYREEE (reference sequence). The CDR3 region has the DNA TGTGCCAGCAGCTCCCAAGGGACTAGCGGGAGGGCTGTGCAGTTCTTC. Translation gives CASSSQGTSGRAVQFF.

The chain couples TRBV30 to TRBJ1-2; 10 positions match TRBD1. The J segment lost 6 bases and the V segment lost 3 bases, leaving 7 bases of the junction unmatched. This CDR3 spans 14 amino acids. Germline V gene lookup returns CDR1 GTSNPN and CDR2 SVGIG (reference sequence). Here the CDR3 reads CAWSAGTGAHGYTF. The CDR3 DNA sequence: TGTGCCTGGAGCGCAGGGACAGGGGCTCATGGCTACACCTTC.

The rearrangement links TRBV27 to TRBJ2-2; TRBD2 aligns across 10 bases. The CDR3 spans 17 residues. V trimming: 5 bases; J trimming: 4 bases; junction bases outside the gene matches: 10. Looked up from germline, CDR1 is MNHEY and CDR2 is SMNVEV (reference sequence). Written as DNA, the CDR3 is TGTGCCAGCAGTCCCTTTGTATTAGCGGGAGGCACCGGGGAGCTGTTTTTT. It encodes CASSPFVLAGGTGELFF.

V and J are TRBV2 and TRBJ2-6; D perhaps matches TRBD1 (6 bases). V shed 4 bases and J shed 2 bases, with 12 bases lying between them. Germline assignment: CDR1 SNHLY and CDR2 FYNNEI. The CDR3 extends over 16 amino acids. The DNA of the CDR3 is TGTGCCAGCAGTGCACAGGGATCTGCTGGGGCCAACGTCCTGACTTTC. Translating gives CASSAQGSAGANVLTF. Combining the CDR3 with reference TRBV2 and TRBJ2-6 gives the whole variable domain EPEVTQTPSHQVTQMGQEVILRCVPISNHLYFYWYRQILGQKVEFLVSFYNNEISEKSEIFDDQFSVERPDGSNFTLKIRSTKLEDSAMYFCASSAQGSAGANVLTFGAGSRLTVL.

This clone has a single count. The genes are TRBV30 and TRBJ1-1; a possible D gene is TRBD1 (6 bases). Germline loops: CDR1 GTSNPN, CDR2 SVGIG (reference sequence). The V end was cut by 3 bases, the J end by 1 base, with 21 bases between. This CDR3 spans 17 amino acids. The DNA for the CDR3 is TGTGCCTGGAGGCTAATTGACGGGCGGGGGCGGAACACTGAAGCTTTCTTT. It is translated as CAWRLIDGRGRNTEAFF.

The rearrangement uses TRBV28 and TRBJ2-7; TRBD2 matches 12 bases. CDR3 length: 15 amino acids. Germline CDR1 is MDHEN and CDR2 is SYDVKM. V was clipped by 7 bases and J by 3 bases; unmatched bases: 7. CDR3 protein: CASTGGLAGIYEQYF. CDR3 sequence (DNA): TGTGCCAGCACCGGAGGACTAGCGGGAATCTACGAGCAGTACTTC. Together with reference TRBV28 and TRBJ2-7, the CDR3 gives the full variable domain: DVKVTQSSRYLVKRTGEKVFLECVQDMDHENMFWYRQDPGLGLRLIYFSYDVKMKEKGDIPEGYSVSREKKERFSLILESASTNQTSMYLCASTGGLAGIYEQYFGPGTRLTVT.

The chain joins TRBV5-4 to TRBJ1-2, with D maybe TRBD1 (6 bases). V was cut by 4 bases and J by 7 bases, with 26 bases left in between. This CDR3 comprises 17 residues. CDR1 is SGHNT and CDR2 is YYREEE in the germline V gene (reference sequence). This chain's CDR3 is CASSPEAQGHLFRGYTF. CDR3 nucleotide sequence: TGTGCCAGCAGCCCCGAGGCCCAGGGGCATCTCTTCCGTGGCTACACCTTC. The entire variable domain, with the rest obtained from reference TRBV5-4 and TRBJ1-2, is as follows: ETGVTQSPTHLIKTRGQQVTLRCSSQSGHNTVSWYQQALGQGPQFIFQYYREEENGRGNFPPRFSGLQFPNYSSELNVNALELDDSALYLCASSPEAQGHLFRGYTFGSGTRLTVV.

The chain recombines TRBV7-2 with TRBJ2-7; D not resolved. The germline gives CDR1 SGHTA, CDR2 FQGNSA. The CDR3 is made up of 13 amino acids. The V and J ends lost 1 base and 7 bases respectively, with 11 bases between them. The CDR3 here is CASSLVGRLEQYF. The CDR3 region has the DNA TGTGCCAGCAGCTTAGTAGGTAGACTGGAGCAGTACTTC. Looking up the rest from reference TRBV7-2 and TRBJ2-7 gives the full variable domain: GAGVSQSPSNKVTEKGKDVELRCDPISGHTALYWYRQSLGQGLEFLIYFQGNSAPDKSGLPSDRFSAERTGGSVSTLTIQRTQQEDSAVYLCASSLVGRLEQYFGPGTRLTVT.

In its sample, this clone was seen once. The rearrangement links TRBV25-1 to TRBJ1-5; 9 nucleotides agree with TRBD1. Per germline, CDR1 MGHDK and CDR2 SYGVNS. Trimming took 6 bases from V and 6 from J; bases not matched to a gene: 9. The CDR3 is 15 residues long. The CDR3: CASSSWTGEVQPQHF. Here the CDR3 DNA reads TGTGCCAGCAGCTCATGGACAGGGGAGGTTCAGCCCCAGCATTTT.

This clone was observed a single time. This chain uses TRBV10-3 with TRBJ2-1; 9 bases are a match to TRBD2. With V trimmed by 8 bases and J by 7 bases, 12 bases remained unmatched. The CDR3 has 15 amino acids. The germline V gene has CDR1 ENHRY and CDR2 SYGVKD. The CDR3 sequence: CAIEEPGLAGNEQFF. CDR3 DNA: TGTGCCATCGAAGAACCGGGACTAGCCGGAAATGAGCAGTTCTTC.

This clone has more than one count but fewer than ten. V is TRBV19 and J is TRBJ1-6; tentatively, D is TRBD1 (5 bases). Trimming took off 1 base at V and 10 bases at J, with 14 bases between the two ends. Germline CDR1 is LNHDA and CDR2 is SQIVND (reference sequence). The CDR3 has 15 residues. The CDR3: CASSIGGNAGSPLHF. The CDR3 DNA sequence: TGTGCCAGTAGTATAGGGGGCAACGCCGGCTCACCCCTCCACTTT.

The CDR3 DNA is TGTGCCTGGAGTCGACTAGCGGGAGGGCATTACAATGAGCAGTTCTTC. Its protein is CAWSRLAGGHYNEQFF. The V and J genes are TRBV30 and TRBJ2-1; 14 bases match TRBD2. Trimming at V came to 2 bases and at J to 4 bases, leaving 4 bases not matched to a gene. Germline CDR1 GTSNPN, CDR2 SVGIG (reference sequence). The CDR3 contains 16 residues.

This sequence joins TRBV5-1 and TRBJ2-7, with TRBD1 matching 10 bases. Germline V CDR1 and CDR2: SGHRS, YFSETQ. V was pared by 5 bases and J by 4 bases, with 9 bases of the junction left unmatched. CDR3 length: 15 residues. CDR3 bases: TGCGCCAGCAGGACGGGGGACAGGGGCCTGTACGAGCAGTACTTC. Translation: CASRTGDRGLYEQYF.

This clone was found once. The gene calls are TRBV14 and TRBJ1-1, with TRBD1 matching over 7 bases. The germline V gene has CDR1 SGHDN and CDR2 FVKESK. CDR3 length: 13 amino acids. J lost 10 bases, V lost 0 bases, and 5 bases had no gene match. CDR3 amino acids: CASSQEEGAVAFF. The CDR3, as DNA: TGTGCCAGCAGCCAAGAAGAGGGGGCGGTAGCTTTCTTT.

The gene calls are TRBV5-6 and TRBJ2-3; 12 bases fit TRBD1. The CDR3 has 16 amino acids. The V gene end was trimmed by 1 base and the J gene end by 5 bases; junction bases not matched to a gene: 5. Per the germline V gene, CDR1 is SGHDT and CDR2 is YYEEEE. DNA of the CDR3: TGTGCCAGCAGCTTGTGGGGACAGGGGGCGTTAGATACGCAGTATTTT. Protein product: CASSLWGQGALDTQYF.

This chain joins TRBV6-5 and TRBJ1-5; maybe TRBD1 (5 bases). Trimming removed 2 bases at V and 10 bases at J, with 12 bases between. Looked up from germline, CDR1 is MNHEY and CDR2 is SVGAGI. This CDR3 has 13 amino acids. CDR3 nucleotide sequence: TGTGCCAGCAGTTACATCGCAGGGATACCCCAGCATTTT. Its translation: CASSYIAGIPQHF.

The chain uses TRBV13 and TRBJ2-6; 8 positions match TRBD2. V dropped 5 bases and J dropped 0; count of bases not matched to a gene: 6. The CDR3 has 17 amino acids. Germline V gene lookup returns CDR1 PRHDT and CDR2 FYEKMQ (reference sequence). The CDR3 DNA follows: TGTGCCAGCAGCGATTCGGGGGGGAGCTCTGGGGCCAACGTCCTGACTTTC. Translated: CASSDSGGSSGANVLTF.

Here the CDR3 DNA reads TGTGCCAGCTCACCTCAACGGGACTCAGCAGGGGAGCTGTTTTTT. Its translation: CASSPQRDSAGELFF. The chain recombines TRBV18 with TRBJ2-2, with D possibly TRBD2 on 6 matching bases. CDR3 length equals 15 residues. V gave up 3 bases and J gave up 8 bases, with 16 bases separating them. Germline CDR1 and CDR2: KGHSH and LQKENI.

The chain carries TRBV15 and TRBJ2-5, with 7 bases that match TRBD2. The germline CDR1 and CDR2 sequences are LNHNV and YYDKDF (reference sequence). V was pared by 8 bases and J by 2 bases, with 11 bases of the junction left unmatched. CDR3 length: 15 residues. The CDR3 bases are TGTGCCACCTCCGCTGGACTAGATGGTCAAGAGACCCAGTACTTC. Translated: CATSAGLDGQETQYF.

This chain connects TRBV19 to TRBJ1-5; 10 nucleotides agree with TRBD1. Trimming took 3 bases from V and 7 from J; bases not matched to a gene: 18. Per germline, CDR1 LNHDA and CDR2 SQIVND (reference sequence). CDR3 length equals 19 residues. The CDR3 DNA reads as TGTGCCAGTAGTATCGCACACTTGGCCCGACAGGGGGCATGGCAGCCCCAGCATTTT. This sequence encodes CASSIAHLARQGAWQPQHF.

This chain joins TRBV5-6 and TRBJ2-7; 7 nucleotides line up with TRBD2. Trimming took 2 bases from V and 6 from J; bases not matched to a gene: 8. The CDR3 runs to 14 residues. The germline V gene has CDR1 SGHDT and CDR2 YYEEEE. As DNA, the CDR3 is TGTGCCAGCAGCTTAGCTAGCGGTTCGGGCGAGCAGTACTTC. Translation: CASSLASGSGEQYF.

This chain connects TRBV7-6 to TRBJ2-7; 9 bases map to TRBD2. The CDR3 contains 19 residues. Germline V CDR1 and CDR2: SGHVS, FNYEAQ. The J segment lost 2 bases and the V segment lost 1 base, leaving 15 bases of the junction unmatched. CDR3 sequence (DNA): TGTGCCAGCAGCTTAGAAAACCCGATGGTCAGCGGGAGGCCCTACGAGCAGTACTTC. Protein product: CASSLENPMVSGRPYEQYF.